Following are 18 T cell receptor beta chains from one sample sequenced in a study of blood T cell repertoires in COVID-19. The assay was immunoSEQ multiplex PCR, and TCRdb's table has in-frame clones only and misses some. The table shows about 64,000 clones, with around 84% occurring only once. Sequencing input: peripheral blood. These receptor sequences come from a man aged 45-65 years with active COVID-19.

This chain joins TRBV2 and TRBJ2-5; 7 bases align to TRBD2. The CDR3 has 13 amino acids. The V gene end was trimmed by 5 bases and the J gene end by 5 bases; junction bases not matched to a gene: 5. CDR1 SNHLY and CDR2 FYNNEI come from the germline V gene. Written as DNA, the CDR3 is TGTGCCAGCAGTCGAGGGGAGGGGGAGACCCAGTACTTC. Encoded protein: CASSRGEGETQYF.

The chain has TRBV4-1 and TRBJ2-7; 10 bases fit TRBD2. V lost 0 bases to trimming and J lost 6 bases; unmatched junction nucleotides: 5. The CDR3 is 15 amino acids. The germline V gene has CDR1 MGHRA and CDR2 YSYEKL. CDR3 bases: TGCGCCAGCAGCCAAGATAAGCGGGAGGGCCTCGAGCAGTACTTC. Translation gives CASSQDKREGLEQYF.

The chain joins TRBV19 to TRBJ2-5; D possibly corresponds to TRBD1 (6 bases). In germline, CDR1 is LNHDA, CDR2 SQIVND (reference sequence). CDR3 length: 14 amino acids. V dropped 1 base and J dropped 5 bases, with 11 bases sitting between them. The CDR3, as DNA: TGTGCCAGTAGTATAGCAGGGGAAGGCGAGACCCAGTACTTC. As protein: CASSIAGEGETQYF.

This chain joins TRBV6-6 and TRBJ2-7; D perhaps matches TRBD1 (5 bases). CDR3 length: 14 residues. The V and J ends lost 4 bases and 0 bases respectively, with 10 bases between them. Germline V gives CDR1 MNHNY, CDR2 SVGAGI (reference sequence). The CDR3 nucleotides are TGTGCCAGCAGTTTAGGAGACAGCTCCTACGAGCAGTACTTC. As protein: CASSLGDSSYEQYF.

A single count supports this clone. The J gene is TRBJ2-2, the V gene TRBV11-2, with 11 bases identical to TRBD1. J was trimmed by 9 bases and V by 5 bases; bases with no gene match: 11. Per germline, CDR1 SGHAT and CDR2 FQNNGV. The CDR3 runs to 16 residues. CDR3 region: CASSRTGTGGTRELFF. The CDR3, as DNA: TGTGCCAGCAGCCGAACCGGGACAGGGGGGACCCGGGAGCTGTTTTTT.

The chain carries TRBV28 and TRBJ1-2, with 10 bases fitting TRBD1. CDR1 and CDR2 from the germline V gene are MDHEN and SYDVKM. The CDR3 runs to 13 residues. V shed 6 bases and J 8 bases; nucleotides not matched to a gene: 6. In DNA form, the CDR3 reads TGTGCCAGCAGGACAGGGGGCACGTCGGGCTACACCTTC. It translates to CASRTGGTSGYTF.

The V and J genes are TRBV9 and TRBJ2-1; TRBD2 matches at 9 bases. The germline CDR1 and CDR2 sequences are SGDLS and YYNGEE. Trimming removed 4 bases from V and 8 bases from J; junction bases left unmatched: 16. This CDR3 spans 17 amino acids. The CDR3 nucleotides are TGTGCCAGCAGCCCCGGGGCGGAGCGGGGGGCACACTATGAGCAGTTCTTC. It translates to CASSPGAERGAHYEQFF.

J is TRBJ2-1 and V is TRBV7-2; 10 bases match TRBD2. V gave up 1 base and J gave up 6 bases; unmatched junction bases: 3. Germline CDR1 and CDR2: SGHTA and FQGNSA. CDR3 length: 15 amino acids. The CDR3 DNA is TGTGCCAGCAGCTTAGACAGCGGGGGGGTCAATGAGCAGTTCTTC. It codes for CASSLDSGGVNEQFF.

V and J are TRBV9 and TRBJ2-3; D may be TRBD1 (6 bases). This CDR3 contains 14 residues. Germline-derived CDR1 and CDR2 are SGDLS and YYNGEE. Trimming took 4 bases from V and 2 from J, leaving 11 bases between them. The CDR3 loop reads CASSLTGSTDTQYF. As DNA, the CDR3 is TGTGCCAGCAGCTTGACAGGATCCACAGATACGCAGTATTTT.

The rearrangement uses TRBV7-2 and TRBJ2-2, with 10 bases lining up with TRBD2. From germline, CDR1 is SGHTA and CDR2 FQGNSA. The V gene end was trimmed by 4 bases and the J gene end by 7 bases; junction bases not matched to a gene: 6. The CDR3 length is 15 residues. CDR3 coding DNA: TGTGCCAGCAGCTCTCTAGCGGGAGTCATCGGGGAGCTGTTTTTT. This codes for CASSSLAGVIGELFF.

V gene TRBV19 combines with J gene TRBJ1-1; weak D call: TRBD1 (6 bases). This CDR3 contains 13 residues. Germline CDR1 is LNHDA and CDR2 is SQIVND (reference sequence). Trimming took 6 bases from V and 0 from J, leaving 8 bases between them. The CDR3 nucleotides read TGTGCCAGTAGGGGACATATGAACACTGAAGCTTTCTTT. Translating it yields CASRGHMNTEAFF.

The rearrangement links TRBV19 to TRBJ2-3; 12 nucleotides agree with TRBD2. The germline V gene encodes CDR1 LNHDA and CDR2 SQIVND (reference sequence). CDR3 length: 16 residues. Trimming removed 4 bases from V and 2 bases from J; junction bases left unmatched: 4. This CDR3 reads CASSTRTSGATDTQYF. For the CDR3, the DNA is TGTGCCAGTAGTACCCGGACTAGCGGGGCCACAGATACGCAGTATTTT.

The J gene is TRBJ1-5, the V gene TRBV12-3 or TRBV12-4; D is ambiguous. Trimming took off 1 base at V and 7 bases at J, with 8 bases between the two ends. This CDR3 is built from 13 residues. CDR3 residues: CASSLELPQPQHF. CDR3 coding DNA: TGTGCCAGCAGTTTAGAACTGCCCCAGCCCCAGCATTTT.

The chain uses TRBV7-9 and TRBJ2-2; 8 bases agree with TRBD2. The V gene's germline CDR1 is SEHNR and CDR2 FQNEAQ (reference sequence). J lost 6 bases, V lost 5 bases, and 14 bases had no gene match. The CDR3 loop spans 17 amino acids. CDR3 sequence reads: CASSKGLAQIGSGELFF. The CDR3 DNA is TGTGCCAGCAGCAAAGGACTAGCCCAAATTGGGTCCGGGGAGCTGTTTTTT.

The chain joins TRBV19 to TRBJ2-2; D remains ambiguous. V lost 6 bases, J lost 0 bases, and 8 bases lay in between. This CDR3 comprises 14 residues. Germline CDR1 reads LNHDA; CDR2 reads SQIVND (reference sequence). This chain's CDR3 is CASRDTTNTGELFF. Here the CDR3 DNA reads TGTGCCAGTAGAGACACCACGAACACCGGGGAGCTGTTTTTT. The variable domain in full, with the rest retrieved from reference TRBV19 and TRBJ2-2, is DGGITQSPKYLFRKEGQNVTLSCEQNLNHDAMYWYRQDPGQGLRLIYYSQIVNDFQKGDIAEGYSVSREKKESFPLTVTSAQKNPTAFYLCASRDTTNTGELFFGEGSRLTVL.

The chain carries TRBV27 and TRBJ2-3, with 14 bases matching TRBD2. Germline V CDR1 and CDR2: MNHEY, SMNVEV (reference sequence). With 5 bases clipped from V and 3 bases from J, the junction kept 1 base outside the gene matches. This CDR3 has 15 residues. The CDR3 loop is CASSRTSGRTDTQYF. The CDR3 bases are TGTGCCAGCAGTCGGACTAGCGGGAGGACAGATACGCAGTATTTT.

This chain links TRBV9 with TRBJ2-7; TRBD2 is a possible D gene (6 bases). This CDR3 has 14 amino acids. Germline CDR1 SGDLS, CDR2 YYNGEE. Trimming pared 4 bases from V and 7 bases from J, leaving 18 bases between. The CDR3 loop is CASSFGPREEEQYF. Written as DNA, the CDR3 is TGTGCCAGCAGCTTCGGGCCCAGGGAGGAGGAGCAGTACTTC.

The rearrangement joins TRBV7-3 to TRBJ1-6; possible D gene TRBD1, 5 bases. This CDR3 contains 15 residues. Trimming took off 1 base at V and 6 bases at J, with 10 bases between the two ends. Germline V gene lookup returns CDR1 SGHTA and CDR2 FQGTGA. The CDR3 reads CASSLNGGVNSPLHF. The CDR3 nucleotides read TGTGCCAGCAGCTTAAATGGAGGGGTTAATTCACCCCTCCACTTT.